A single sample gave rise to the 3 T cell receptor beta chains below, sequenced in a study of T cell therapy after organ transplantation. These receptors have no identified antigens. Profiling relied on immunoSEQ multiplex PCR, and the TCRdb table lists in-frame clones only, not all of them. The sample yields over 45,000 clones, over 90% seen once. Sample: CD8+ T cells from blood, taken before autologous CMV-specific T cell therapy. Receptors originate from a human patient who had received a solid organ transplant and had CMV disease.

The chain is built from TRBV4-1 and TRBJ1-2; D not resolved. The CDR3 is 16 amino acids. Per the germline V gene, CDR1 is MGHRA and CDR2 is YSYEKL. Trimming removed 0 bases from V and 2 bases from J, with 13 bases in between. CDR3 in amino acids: CASSQERAEFNYGYTF. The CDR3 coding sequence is TGCGCCAGCAGCCAAGAAAGGGCTGAATTCAACTATGGCTACACCTTC.

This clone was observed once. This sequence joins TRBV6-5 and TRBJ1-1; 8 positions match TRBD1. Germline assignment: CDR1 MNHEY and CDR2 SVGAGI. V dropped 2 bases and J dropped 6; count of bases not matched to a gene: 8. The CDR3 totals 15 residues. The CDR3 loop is CASSYPAGGPSEAFF. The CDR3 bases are TGTGCCAGCAGTTACCCGGCAGGGGGCCCTTCTGAAGCTTTCTTT.

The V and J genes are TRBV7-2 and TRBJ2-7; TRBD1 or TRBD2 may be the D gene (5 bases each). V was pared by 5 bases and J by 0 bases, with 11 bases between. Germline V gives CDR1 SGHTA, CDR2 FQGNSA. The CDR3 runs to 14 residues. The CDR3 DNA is TGTGCCAGCAGCGCCACGGGGCCCTCCTACGAGCAGTACTTC. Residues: CASSATGPSYEQYF. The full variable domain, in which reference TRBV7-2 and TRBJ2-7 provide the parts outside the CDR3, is GAGVSQSPSNKVTEKGKDVELRCDPISGHTALYWYRQSLGQGLEFLIYFQGNSAPDKSGLPSDRFSAERTGGSVSTLTIQRTQQEDSAVYLCASSATGPSYEQYFGPGTRLTVT.